This TCR beta chain emerged from a study of molecular identifiers for immune sequencing clone quantification. TCRdb called the PCR reads again in MiXCR, with one record for every CDR3 protein. The sample has some 100,000 distinct CDR3 sequences; over 15% are singletons. Notes on the study in general: Barcode sharing among identical TCR molecules could make large clones appear smaller.

Based on a CD8+CD4-CCR7+CD45RA+ profile, naive CD8 T cells were sorted. A single count supports this clonotype. The antigen is undetermined. The ends were cut back, 4 bases at V and 9 bases at J, with 28 bases in the middle. This CDR3 comprises 17 residues. Germline CDR1 PRHDT, CDR2 FYEKMQ (reference sequence). The chain is built from TRBV13 and TRBJ2-7; weak D call: TRBD1 (6 bases). This clonotype originated in a human donor in good health. Some libraries in this study had Jurkat cell RNA spiked in. What was sequenced was naive CD8+ T cells from blood, with Jurkat cell RNA spiked in. Subset specified: FACS-sorted CD8+CD4-CCR7+CD45RA+ naive T cells. CDR3 DNA sequence: TGTGCCAGCAGCTCTAAAAGTATCGGGGACAAGATAAGGTGGCAGTACTTC. Amino acid sequence: CASSSKSIGDKIRWQYF.